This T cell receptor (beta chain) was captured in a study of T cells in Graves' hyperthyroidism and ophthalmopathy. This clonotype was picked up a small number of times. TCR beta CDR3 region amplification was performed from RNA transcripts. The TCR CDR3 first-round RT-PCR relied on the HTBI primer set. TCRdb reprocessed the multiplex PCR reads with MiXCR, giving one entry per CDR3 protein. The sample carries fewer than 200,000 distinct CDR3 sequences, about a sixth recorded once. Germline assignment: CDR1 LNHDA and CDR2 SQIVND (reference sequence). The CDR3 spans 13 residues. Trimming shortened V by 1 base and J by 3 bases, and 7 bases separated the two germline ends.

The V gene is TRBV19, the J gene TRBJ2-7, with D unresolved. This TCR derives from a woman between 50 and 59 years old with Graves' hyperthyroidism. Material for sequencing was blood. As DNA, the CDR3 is TGTGCCAGTAGTATAGGTGCAAACTACGAGCAGTACTTC. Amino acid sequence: CASSIGANYEQYF.